The 30 T cell receptor beta chains below come from one sample, sequenced in a study of T-cell memory formation after mild COVID-19. TCRdb processed the 5' RACE reads anew with MiXCR; each CDR3 protein has one entry. The table lists about 250,000 distinct CDR3 sequences, around 17% of them singletons, with roughly 23% in the top ten. The sample comprised PBMCs or a T cell subset sorted from them (not recorded which). Receptors originate from a man between 18 and 29 years old who had mild COVID-19 (a few samples of this study predate the infection). Cell type and time point are not known.

The V and J genes are TRBV7-9 and TRBJ2-3, with a possible D match to TRBD2 (6 bases). The CDR3 length is 15 residues. The V gene lost 3 bases and the J gene lost 6 bases, with 16 bases spanning the gap. The germline V gene has CDR1 SEHNR and CDR2 FQNEAQ (reference sequence). The CDR3 spells CASSFGLQTGDTQYF. For the CDR3, the DNA is TGTGCCAGCAGCTTTGGACTACAAACCGGGGATACGCAGTATTTT.

This clonotype was counted many times. The chain uses TRBV12-3 or TRBV12-4 and TRBJ2-5; D possibly matches TRBD1 or TRBD2 (5 bases each). There are 12 residues in the CDR3. V was pared by 6 bases and J by 5 bases, with 10 bases between. For the CDR3, the DNA is TGTGCCAGCAGCTTGGGGGTGGAGACCCAGTACTTC. This encodes CASSLGVETQYF.

This chain uses TRBV7-9 with TRBJ2-7, with a possible D match to TRBD1 (6 bases). There are 15 residues in the CDR3. Germline V gives CDR1 SEHNR, CDR2 FQNEAQ (reference sequence). V was cut by 5 bases and J by 5 bases, with 19 bases left in between. The CDR3 DNA reads TGTGCCAGCAGCCTAATCGGGGACATCTTTCACGAGCAGTACGTC. It specifies CASSLIGDIFHEQYV.

This clonotype was observed many times. The genes are TRBV4-3 and TRBJ1-2; TRBD1 might be the D (6 bases). Germline assignment: CDR1 LGHNA and CDR2 YSLEER. The germline V and J ends were trimmed by 0 bases and 4 bases, with 15 bases remaining between them. This CDR3 has 16 residues. CDR3 sequence reads: CASSQDYGGGGYGYTF. In DNA, the CDR3 is TGCGCCAGCAGCCAAGATTACGGGGGCGGAGGCTATGGCTACACCTTC.

The chain recombines TRBV4-2 with TRBJ1-2; D is unresolved. V was shortened by 1 base and J by 5 bases, with 23 bases between the two germline ends. Germline CDR1 LGHNA, CDR2 YNFKEQ. This CDR3 region has 18 residues. The CDR3 here is CASSQVGQFDKIKYGYTF. DNA of the CDR3: TGTGCCAGCAGCCAAGTTGGGCAGTTTGACAAGATCAAATATGGCTACACCTTC.

CDR3 protein: CATSEKGPGDTQYF. CDR3 nucleotides: TGTGCCACCAGTGAAAAGGGGCCCGGGGATACGCAGTATTTT. The gene calls are TRBV24-1 and TRBJ2-3; possible D gene TRBD1, 5 bases. The CDR3 spans 14 residues. V lost 4 bases to trimming and J lost 6 bases, with 13 bases between them. CDR1 is KGHDR and CDR2 is SFDVKD in the germline V gene.

The chain employs TRBV7-3 and TRBJ2-1; TRBD2 matches at 10 bases. The trim removed 5 bases at V and 4 bases at J, leaving 8 bases unmatched. The CDR3 runs 16 residues. The germline V gene has CDR1 SGHTA and CDR2 FQGTGA. CDR3 region: CASSLYGTSEYNEQFF. CDR3 DNA sequence: TGTGCCAGCAGCCTATACGGGACTAGCGAGTACAATGAGCAGTTCTTC.

The chain uses TRBV28 and TRBJ1-4; D is unclear. Per the germline V gene, CDR1 is MDHEN and CDR2 is SYDVKM. The germline V and J ends were trimmed by 1 base and 7 bases, with 4 bases remaining between them. The CDR3 contains 12 residues. The CDR3 is CASSLFGEKLFF. Written as DNA, the CDR3 is TGTGCCAGCAGTTTATTCGGTGAAAAACTGTTTTTT.

The chain employs TRBV7-3 and TRBJ2-2; tentatively, D is TRBD2 (5 bases). CDR1 and CDR2 (germline): SGHTA, FQGTGA. The CDR3 sequence is 15 residues long. V lost 4 bases and J 0 bases, leaving 9 bases between the germline ends. CDR3 residues: CASSYEGSNTGELFF. The CDR3 nucleotides read TGTGCCAGCAGCTACGAGGGTTCGAACACCGGGGAGCTGTTTTTT. Complete variable domain (other parts from reference TRBV7-3 and TRBJ2-2): GAGVSQTPSNKVTEKGKYVELRCDPISGHTALYWYRQSLGQGPEFLIYFQGTGAADDSGLPNDRFFAVRPEGSVSTLKIQRTERGDSAVYLCASSYEGSNTGELFFGEGSRLTVL.

Ten or more counts support this clonotype. The chain carries TRBV3-1 and TRBJ2-1, with D possibly matching TRBD2 (6 bases). Germline V gene sequence: CDR1 LGHDT, CDR2 YNNKEL (reference sequence). Trimming left V 3 bases short and J 8 bases short, with 11 bases between. This CDR3 is 13 amino acids long. This chain's CDR3 is CASSHTSSHEQFF. In nucleotides, the CDR3 is TGTGCCAGCAGCCACACTAGCTCCCATGAGCAGTTCTTC.

This clonotype has only a few counts. This chain links TRBV7-2 with TRBJ2-2; the D is unclear. V lost 3 bases and J lost 2, with 13 bases in between. The CDR3 extends over 16 amino acids. Germline V gene sequence: CDR1 SGHTA, CDR2 FQGNSA. The CDR3 DNA sequence: TGTGCCAGCAGCTTGGCGAACTTGGTTAACACCGGGGAGCTGTTTTTT. Protein: CASSLANLVNTGELFF.

The chain recombines TRBV2 with TRBJ2-5; 7 nucleotides match TRBD2. This CDR3 is 13 amino acids long. From germline, CDR1 is SNHLY and CDR2 FYNNEI. Trimming cost V 7 bases and J 2 bases; bases outside gene matches: 4. In nucleotides, the CDR3 is TGTGCCAGCAAGCGGGAATCTCAAGAGACCCAGTACTTC. Encoded protein: CASKRESQETQYF.

The V call is TRBV6-4, the J call TRBJ1-2; no firm D call. This CDR3 has 12 amino acids. V was trimmed by 7 bases and J by 0 bases, leaving 6 bases between them. Looked up from germline, CDR1 is MRHNA and CDR2 is SNTAGT. The DNA of the CDR3 is TGTGCCAGCAATCGGCCTAACTATGGCTACACCTTC. Amino acid sequence: CASNRPNYGYTF.

This chain connects TRBV27 to TRBJ2-7; 9 bases line up with TRBD1. Germline assignment: CDR1 MNHEY and CDR2 SMNVEV (reference sequence). Germline trimming cut 2 bases from V and 0 bases from J; bases unmatched to any gene: 8. The CDR3 totals 17 residues. The CDR3 DNA follows: TGTGCCAGCAGTTTAAGGGGACAGGGCGAGACCTCCTACGAGCAGTACGTC. Residues: CASSLRGQGETSYEQYV.

The V call is TRBV5-4, the J call TRBJ2-3, with D perhaps TRBD1 or TRBD2 (5 bases each). Deletions cut 4 bases from V and 4 bases from J, with 16 bases between. Germline V CDR1 and CDR2: SGHNT, YYREEE (reference sequence). The CDR3 runs to 15 residues. The CDR3, as DNA: TGTGCCAGCAGCGGACCTGGGACGGAACCAGATACGCAGTATTTT. Translation: CASSGPGTEPDTQYF.

This clonotype was picked up a small number of times. This chain links TRBV4-3 with TRBJ2-1; D might be TRBD1 (8 bases). Trimming removed 4 bases at V and 7 bases at J, with 14 bases between. The germline gives CDR1 LGHNA, CDR2 YSLEER. This CDR3 is 14 amino acids long. The CDR3 protein is CASSRDRGGNEQFF. Written as DNA, the CDR3 is TGCGCCAGCAGCCGCGACAGGGGAGGGAATGAGCAGTTCTTC.

The chain combines TRBV18 with TRBJ2-3, with D perhaps TRBD2 (5 bases). V was pared by 2 bases and J by 2 bases, with 11 bases between. Germline loops: CDR1 KGHSH, CDR2 LQKENI. The CDR3 sequence is 15 residues long. The CDR3 DNA sequence: TGTGCCAGCTCACCATCCGGGGTCTACACAGATACGCAGTATTTT. Protein sequence: CASSPSGVYTDTQYF.

There are many counts of this clonotype. The CDR3 sequence: CASSTNYRDSRGSNQPQHF. The CDR3, as DNA: TGTGCCAGCAGTACAAACTACCGGGACTCACGGGGGAGCAATCAGCCCCAGCATTTT. The genes are TRBV6-2 or TRBV6-3 and TRBJ1-5; possibly TRBD1 for D (5 bases). Germline assignment: CDR1 MNHEY and CDR2 SVGEGT. V lost 5 bases to trimming and J lost 1 base, with 24 bases between them. The CDR3 has 19 amino acids.

The sample holds a few counts of this clonotype. CDR3 DNA: TGCAGTGCTACCGTCAGTAGCGGGGGCCAAGAGACCCAGTACTTC. Encoded protein: CSATVSSGGQETQYF. The J gene is TRBJ2-5, the V gene TRBV20-1; 9 bases line up with TRBD2. The CDR3 consists of 15 residues. Germline CDR1 reads DFQATT; CDR2 reads SNEGSKA (reference sequence). J was trimmed by 1 base and V by 4 bases; bases with no gene match: 7.

This clonotype was seen a handful of times. The rearrangement links TRBV6-2 or TRBV6-3 to TRBJ2-1; D unclear. The CDR3 has 15 residues. V gave up 2 bases and J gave up 0 bases, with 8 bases separating them. The V gene's germline CDR1 is MNHEY and CDR2 SVGEGT. CDR3 amino acids: CASSYHQSSYNEQFF. The CDR3, as DNA: TGTGCCAGCAGTTACCACCAGAGCTCCTACAATGAGCAGTTCTTC.

The chain couples TRBV3-1 to TRBJ1-1, with D uncertain. Germline V gene sequence: CDR1 LGHDT, CDR2 YNNKEL (reference sequence). CDR3 length: 14 amino acids. The germline V and J ends were trimmed by 0 bases and 4 bases, with 9 bases remaining between them. CDR3 DNA sequence: TGTGCCAGCAGCCAAGAACCCCGTAGCACTGAAGCTTTCTTT. Residues: CASSQEPRSTEAFF.

The rearrangement joins TRBV4-1 to TRBJ2-5; TRBD1 aligns across 7 bases. The CDR3 runs 14 residues. V shed 4 bases and J 1 base; nucleotides not matched to a gene: 3. Germline CDR1 MGHRA, CDR2 YSYEKL. The CDR3 spells CASSRTGAQETQYF. The CDR3 DNA sequence: TGCGCCAGCAGCCGCACAGGGGCCCAAGAGACCCAGTACTTC.

This clonotype has only a few counts. This chain uses TRBV5-4 with TRBJ2-5; D is perhaps TRBD1 (5 bases). Germline V lookup: CDR1 SGHNT, CDR2 YYREEE (reference sequence). Trimming cost V 3 bases and J 5 bases, with 14 bases left between them. The CDR3 consists of 14 residues. The chain's CDR3 is CASSSTDTPETQYF. The CDR3 bases are TGTGCCAGCAGCTCGACGGACACACCCGAGACCCAGTACTTC.

The chain combines TRBV6-5 with TRBJ2-5; D gene uncertain. The length of the CDR3 is 12 residues. Germline CDR1 is MNHEY and CDR2 is SVGAGI. V gave up 6 bases and J gave up 1 base, with 6 bases separating them. The CDR3: CASRHSQETQYF. CDR3 nucleotides: TGTGCCAGCAGGCACAGCCAAGAGACCCAGTACTTC.

The chain joins TRBV9 to TRBJ1-2; D might be TRBD1 (6 bases). V was cut by 0 bases and J by 0 bases, with 21 bases left in between. This CDR3 comprises 19 residues. Germline assignment: CDR1 SGDLS and CDR2 YYNGEE. Here the CDR3 reads CASSVDPGQFERPNYGYTF. For the CDR3, the DNA is TGTGCCAGCAGCGTAGACCCTGGACAGTTCGAACGCCCTAACTATGGCTACACCTTC.

Ten or more counts support this clonotype. The chain is built from TRBV12-3 or TRBV12-4 and TRBJ1-5; D might be TRBD1 (6 bases). The CDR3 extends over 13 amino acids. Trimming took 5 bases from V and 4 from J, leaving 9 bases between them. CDR3 amino acids: CASSPDRNQPQHF. The CDR3 nucleotides are TGTGCCAGCAGTCCGGACAGAAATCAGCCCCAGCATTTT.

This chain joins TRBV20-1 and TRBJ2-5, with TRBD2 as a possible D gene (5 bases). Trimming cost V 3 bases and J 5 bases, with 10 bases left between them. The CDR3 loop spans 12 amino acids. Germline CDR1 is DFQATT and CDR2 is SNEGSKA (reference sequence). This chain's CDR3 is CSASRGPETQYF. CDR3 sequence (DNA): TGCAGTGCTAGCCGCGGGCCGGAGACCCAGTACTTC.

There are many counts of this clonotype. The chain carries TRBV29-1 and TRBJ2-4; TRBD1 matches at 7 bases. Germline CDR1 and CDR2: SQVTM and ANQGSEA. This CDR3 contains 13 residues. The J segment lost 4 bases and the V segment lost 1 base, leaving 1 base of the junction unmatched. In DNA, the CDR3 is TGCAGCGTTGAAGGACAGGGAAAAAACATTCAGTACTTC. Encoded protein: CSVEGQGKNIQYF.

The J gene is TRBJ1-4, the V gene TRBV27, with D tentatively TRBD1 (6 bases). Germline V gives CDR1 MNHEY, CDR2 SMNVEV (reference sequence). The CDR3 runs 15 residues. Between the trimmed V and J ends, which lost 6 bases and 8 bases, there was a span of 19 bases. The CDR3 region is CASRTVQGPGEKLFF. The CDR3 DNA follows: TGTGCCAGCAGAACAGTTCAGGGGCCTGGGGAAAAACTGTTTTTT.

This clonotype was seen only once. This rearrangement joins TRBV12-3 or TRBV12-4 to TRBJ2-5; D is ambiguous. CDR3 size: 14 residues. V lost 6 bases, J lost 5 bases, and 16 bases lay in between. The CDR3 coding sequence is TGTGCCAGCAGCCGCTTGGGTCAGTACGAGACCCAGTACTTC. Protein: CASSRLGQYETQYF.